This TCR beta chain stems from a study of radiotherapy plus CTLA-4 blockade in lung cancer. Study observations and caveats: Blood saw expansion of tumor-derived TCR clones after radiotherapy plus ipilimumab.

Only in-frame clones appear in the TCRdb table, and some are missing; sequencing was by immunoSEQ multiplex PCR. The sample has some 15,000 clones, roughly 72% seen once. Regarding this clone: The antigen remains unidentified. Compared with germline, one end of the junction differs, possibly owing to a read error.

This CDR3 spans 14 amino acids. From germline, CDR1 is SGHRS and CDR2 YFSETQ. Sequencing was performed on peripheral blood, taken from a patient treated with radiotherapy plus ipilimumab. V and J are TRBV5-1 and TRBJ1-2; maybe TRBD1 (6 bases). The source is a human donor with non-small cell lung cancer whose response to radiotherapy plus ipilimumab could not be evaluated. DNA for the CDR3: TGCGCCAGCAGCAACCTTAAACCGAACAGGGATCTAGCCTTC. It translates to CASSNLKPNRDLAF.